The 8 T cell receptor beta chains given below trace back to one sample, sequenced in a study of T-cell memory formation after mild COVID-19. TCRdb recomputed calls from the 5' RACE reads with MiXCR, one row per CDR3 protein. The sample gives 300,000 to 350,000 distinct CDR3 sequences, 15% to 20% of which show up once; around a fifth is in the top ten. The sequencing input was PBMCs or a T cell subset sorted from them (not recorded which). These receptors came from a man between 18 and 29 years old who had mild COVID-19 (a few samples of this study predate the infection). Cell type and time point are not known.

The chain links TRBV6-2 or TRBV6-3 to TRBJ2-7, with a possible D match to TRBD2 (6 bases). Germline loops: CDR1 MNHEY, CDR2 SVGEGT. Trimming stripped 2 bases from V and 2 bases from J, with 16 bases between. The CDR3 totals 16 residues. Here the CDR3 DNA reads TGTGCCAGCAGTTACGAGGCTGGCGGGGACCCCTACGAGCAGTACTTC. Translation: CASSYEAGGDPYEQYF.

This clonotype was detected ten times or more. The chain has TRBV7-2 and TRBJ1-2; TRBD1 matches at 7 bases. The CDR3 spans 13 residues. V dropped 5 bases and J dropped 2; count of bases not matched to a gene: 2. In germline, CDR1 is SGHTA, CDR2 FQGNSA. The CDR3 DNA reads TGTGCCAGCAGCCCGGGACAGAACTATGGCTACACCTTC. Translating gives CASSPGQNYGYTF.

The J gene is TRBJ2-3, the V gene TRBV2; 7 bases agree with TRBD1. The CDR3 contains 15 residues. Germline V gene lookup returns CDR1 SNHLY and CDR2 FYNNEI. V lost 7 bases to trimming and J lost 0 bases; unmatched junction nucleotides: 7. CDR3 region: CASTPGQRSTDTQYF. CDR3 nucleotide sequence: TGTGCCAGCACACCGGGACAGCGTAGCACAGATACGCAGTATTTT.

This chain joins TRBV5-1 and TRBJ2-5; 7 positions agree with TRBD1. Germline lookup yields CDR1 SGHRS and CDR2 YFSETQ. Germline trimming cut 0 bases from V and 6 bases from J; bases unmatched to any gene: 5. The CDR3 spans 14 residues. CDR3 bases: TGCGCCAGCAGCTTGGTAGGGGGCGCGCAGACCCAGTACTTC. It translates to CASSLVGGAQTQYF.

This clonotype was counted a few times. The chain uses TRBV20-1 and TRBJ1-5, with a weak D call TRBD1 (5 bases). The CDR3 has 14 residues. Germline lookup yields CDR1 DFQATT and CDR2 SNEGSKA (reference sequence). V gave up 5 bases and J gave up 5 bases, with 16 bases separating them. CDR3 sequence reads: CSAATAAGHQPQHF. As DNA, the CDR3 is TGCAGTGCTGCGACAGCGGCCGGCCATCAGCCCCAGCATTTT.

The rearrangement uses TRBV5-4 and TRBJ2-1; 7 bases agree with TRBD2. Germline V gives CDR1 SGHNT, CDR2 YYREEE (reference sequence). V shed 0 bases and J 6 bases; nucleotides not matched to a gene: 6. This CDR3 region has 15 residues. DNA of the CDR3: TGTGCCAGCAGCTTGGGGGGGGGATTCCCCAATGAGCAGTTCTTC. This gives the protein CASSLGGGFPNEQFF.

This rearrangement joins TRBV29-1 to TRBJ2-3, with 9 bases that match TRBD1. Trimming at V came to 7 bases and at J to 0 bases, leaving 5 bases not matched to a gene. Germline V gene data show CDR1 as SQVTM and CDR2 as ANQGSEA. This CDR3 region has 14 residues. The CDR3 is CSAGTGWSTDTQYF. The DNA for the CDR3 is TGCAGCGCTGGGACAGGGTGGAGCACAGATACGCAGTATTTT.

This clonotype was observed a handful of times. The V call is TRBV2, the J call TRBJ2-7; D remains ambiguous. The V gene's germline CDR1 is SNHLY and CDR2 FYNNEI. This CDR3 has 14 residues. V lost 1 base to trimming and J lost 2 bases, with 9 bases between them. The CDR3 region has the DNA TGTGCCAGCAGTGAAGACTGGAATCCCTACGAGCAGTACTTC. It encodes CASSEDWNPYEQYF.